These 24 T cell receptor beta chains were sequenced from one sample in a study of shared clonotypes between healthy human individuals (dated by TCRdb to the early 2020s). The protocol used for the library was the immunoSEQ multiplex PCR assay. Sourced from immuneACCESS, this table was stored by TCRdb with only in-frame sequences that have V and J called. A share of the clones is absent; for the studies checked, an unresolved V gene accounts for under half, and the remainder has no known explanation. In all, the sample holds some 2 million clones, and 85% to 95% of those were seen once. The ten biggest clones cover more than 0.1% of the sample. Material: naive CD4+ T cells sorted from blood. In the paper's terms, the cell subset or site label means: CD45RA+ positively selected. These receptors all stem from a man between 18 and 29 years old in good health.

The CDR3 here is CASRLTGTHSNQPQHF. The CDR3 nucleotides are TGTGCCAGCAGGCTGACAGGGACCCATAGCAATCAGCCCCAGCATTTT. The V and J genes are TRBV28 and TRBJ1-5; 7 nucleotides match TRBD1. The CDR3 is 16 residues long. J gave up 0 bases and V 6 bases, and 8 bases lay outside the gene matches. Germline CDR1 is MDHEN and CDR2 is SYDVKM.

This rearrangement joins TRBV25-1 to TRBJ1-2; a possible D gene is TRBD1 (5 bases). Germline lookup yields CDR1 MGHDK and CDR2 SYGVNS. CDR3 length: 14 residues. Trimming stripped 3 bases from V and 0 bases from J, with 8 bases between. The CDR3 spells CASSERGPNYGYTF. CDR3 DNA: TGTGCCAGCAGTGAGAGGGGACCTAACTATGGCTACACCTTC.

This chain connects TRBV7-6 to TRBJ2-5, with TRBD1 identical over 10 bases. Per the germline V gene, CDR1 is SGHVS and CDR2 is FNYEAQ. With V trimmed by 3 bases and J by 2 bases, 12 bases remained unmatched. CDR3 length: 18 amino acids. CDR3 nucleotide sequence: TGTGCCAGCAGCTTGGGTATAGGACAGGGGGAGGATCAAGAGACCCAGTACTTC. Translation: CASSLGIGQGEDQETQYF. Using reference TRBV7-6 and TRBJ2-5 for the parts outside the CDR3, the full variable domain is GAGVSQSPRYKVTKRGQDVALRCDPISGHVSLYWYRQALGQGPEFLTYFNYEAQQDKSGLPNDRFSAERPEGSISTLTIQRTEQRDSAMYRCASSLGIGQGEDQETQYFGPGTRLLVL.

The CDR3 DNA sequence: TGCGCCAGCAGCTTATCCAAAGGGACTAGCGGGAGCTGGTTCGACGAGCAGTACTTC. Amino acids: CASSLSKGTSGSWFDEQYF. V gene TRBV5-1 combines with J gene TRBJ2-7; 14 nucleotides match TRBD2. Germline CDR1 and CDR2: SGHRS and YFSETQ. There are 19 residues in the CDR3. The trim removed 2 bases at V and 5 bases at J, leaving 15 bases unmatched.

V gene TRBV10-3 combines with J gene TRBJ2-7; TRBD2 matches 8 bases. CDR3 length: 14 amino acids. Trimming removed 10 bases from V and 0 bases from J; junction bases left unmatched: 8. CDR1 is ENHRY, CDR2 SYGVKD, per germline. CDR3 sequence: CATLSGSDSYEQYF. CDR3 in DNA: TGTGCCACCCTGAGCGGGAGTGACTCCTACGAGCAGTACTTC.

This chain links TRBV30 with TRBJ1-2; no firm D call. CDR3 length: 15 amino acids. Germline V gene data show CDR1 as GTSNPN and CDR2 as SVGIG (reference sequence). Trimming stripped 2 bases from V and 1 base from J, with 14 bases between. The CDR3 here is CAWSWSDISNYGYTF. CDR3 nucleotides: TGTGCCTGGAGTTGGTCGGATATTAGTAACTATGGCTACACCTTC.

The chain uses TRBV6-1 and TRBJ1-3; D is perhaps TRBD1 (5 bases). Germline-derived CDR1 and CDR2 are MNHNS and SASEGT. This CDR3 has 18 amino acids. Between the trimmed V and J ends, which lost 1 base and 4 bases, there was a span of 20 bases. DNA of the CDR3: TGTGCCAGCAGTGAAGTCGGAGGGGCCCTGCTCTCCGGAAACACCATATATTTT. Protein product: CASSEVGGALLSGNTIYF.

V gene TRBV5-3 combines with J gene TRBJ1-1; weak D call: TRBD1 (5 bases). TRBV5-3 is flagged as an ORF with uncertain function. The CDR3 extends over 12 amino acids. Trimming removed 5 bases from V and 6 bases from J, with 11 bases in between. The CDR3 protein is CARRRGDPEAFF. The CDR3 DNA reads as TGTGCCAGAAGGAGGGGAGATCCTGAAGCTTTCTTT.

This rearrangement joins TRBV7-9 to TRBJ1-1, with 10 bases fitting TRBD1. J gave up 0 bases and V 0 bases, and 7 bases lay outside the gene matches. The germline CDR1 and CDR2 sequences are SEHNR and FQNEAQ (reference sequence). The CDR3 covers 18 residues. As DNA, the CDR3 is TGTGCCAGCAGCTTAGCGCTAGACAGGGGGCAAGTGAACACTGAAGCTTTCTTT. Protein: CASSLALDRGQVNTEAFF.

The chain recombines TRBV10-3 with TRBJ2-1; 14 bases are a match to TRBD2. This CDR3 spans 18 amino acids. Losses at the gene ends were 0 bases for V and 0 bases for J; bases not matched to a gene: 1. Germline-derived CDR1 and CDR2 are ENHRY and SYGVKD. CDR3 loop: CAISESGTSGSSYNEQFF. CDR3 DNA: TGTGCCATCAGTGAGTCGGGGACTAGCGGGAGCTCCTACAATGAGCAGTTCTTC.

The rearrangement joins TRBV28 to TRBJ2-3; 8 bases match TRBD2. Germline V gives CDR1 MDHEN, CDR2 SYDVKM. The CDR3 is made up of 15 amino acids. V lost 0 bases and J lost 1; bases outside the gene matches: 0. The CDR3: CASSLWTSGTDTQYF. The CDR3 DNA follows: TGTGCCAGCAGTTTATGGACTAGCGGCACAGATACGCAGTATTTT.

The chain uses TRBV5-1 and TRBJ2-5; the match to TRBD1 covers 9 bases. Trimming at V came to 4 bases and at J to 1 base, leaving 5 bases not matched to a gene. This CDR3 has 15 residues. Germline values: CDR1 SGHRS, CDR2 YFSETQ. Here the CDR3 DNA reads TGCGCCAGCAGCCGGACAGGGGACATCCAAGAGACCCAGTACTTC. It yields the protein CASSRTGDIQETQYF.

This clone was counted a single time. V is TRBV28 and J is TRBJ2-7; perhaps TRBD2 as D (5 bases). Trimming cost V 7 bases and J 3 bases, with 10 bases left between them. Germline V gene lookup returns CDR1 MDHEN and CDR2 SYDVKM. This CDR3 has 12 amino acids. CDR3 coding DNA: TGTGCCAGCACTAAGGGAGTCTACGAGCAGTACTTC. Encoded protein: CASTKGVYEQYF.

For the CDR3, the DNA is TGTGCCAGCAGTTTAGGTGGGGAAAACCGTCGTGGCTACACCTTC. The encoded protein is CASSLGGENRRGYTF. V is TRBV28 and J is TRBJ1-2; unclear D gene. Deletions cut 2 bases from V and 7 bases from J, with 17 bases between. The CDR3 totals 15 residues. Germline V gives CDR1 MDHEN, CDR2 SYDVKM.

The chain has TRBV21-1 and TRBJ1-5; TRBD1, the table's D call, lacks a check against the DNA. TRBV21-1 is described as a pseudogene. The CDR3 sequence is 16 residues long. This CDR3 is CASSTSTGGKGQPQHF. The CDR3 DNA sequence: TGTGCCAGCAGCACCTCGACAGGGGGTAAAGGGCAGCCCCAGCATTTT.

The chain recombines TRBV7-8 with TRBJ2-1; D may match TRBD1 or TRBD2 (7 bases each). Trimming shortened V by 5 bases and J by 9 bases, and 23 bases separated the two germline ends. The CDR3 has 16 amino acids. The germline CDR1 and CDR2 sequences are SGHVS and FQNEAQ. The CDR3 here is CASSKRQGLLFGEQFF. Here the CDR3 DNA reads TGTGCCAGCAGCAAGAGACAGGGACTACTCTTTGGTGAGCAGTTCTTC. Together with reference TRBV7-8 and TRBJ2-1, the CDR3 gives the full variable domain: GAGVSQSPRYKVAKRGQDVALRCDPISGHVSLFWYQQALGQGPEFLTYFQNEAQLDKSGLPSDRFFAERPEGSVSTLKIQRTQQEDSAVYLCASSKRQGLLFGEQFFGPGTRLTVL.

This chain connects TRBV29-1 to TRBJ1-4; possibly TRBD1 for D (6 bases). V was pared by 6 bases and J by 3 bases, with 11 bases between. The CDR3 loop spans 13 amino acids. Germline CDR1 SQVTM, CDR2 ANQGSEA. The CDR3 DNA is TGCAGCGTCGGGGACACCCCTAATGAAAAACTGTTTTTT. Protein sequence: CSVGDTPNEKLFF.

The rearrangement uses TRBV29-1 and TRBJ2-4, with 7 bases fitting TRBD2. CDR1 and CDR2 (germline): SQVTM, ANQGSEA. The V segment lost 5 bases and the J segment 0 bases; nucleotides outside the gene matches: 10. CDR3 length: 16 residues. The chain's CDR3 is CSVSPGGGLAKNIQYF. For the CDR3, the DNA is TGCAGCGTTTCCCCTGGCGGGGGTCTAGCCAAAAACATTCAGTACTTC.

This clone was detected only a few times. Other DNA sequences in the sample encode the same CDR3. The chain uses TRBV2 and TRBJ2-1, with 9 bases matching TRBD2. CDR3 length: 14 amino acids. Germline values: CDR1 SNHLY, CDR2 FYNNEI. Germline trimming cut 8 bases from V and 2 bases from J; bases unmatched to any gene: 4. The CDR3 DNA reads as TGTGCCAGCTCGCGGGAGGGACCCTACAATGAGCAGTTCTTC. Protein sequence: CASSREGPYNEQFF.

On this clone itself: The identical CDR3 is also encoded by other nucleotide sequences in the sample. V gene TRBV7-3 combines with J gene TRBJ1-2, with 9 bases lining up with TRBD1. The CDR3 is made up of 13 amino acids. With V trimmed by 4 bases and J by 6 bases, 3 bases remained unmatched. In germline, CDR1 is SGHTA, CDR2 FQGTGA. CDR3 residues: CASSSGTGNGYTF. Here the CDR3 DNA reads TGTGCCAGCAGCTCCGGGACAGGGAATGGCTACACCTTC.

This clone is a singleton in its sample. The V and J genes are TRBV29-1 and TRBJ1-5; no definite D call. V lost 4 bases, J lost 6 bases, and 10 bases lay in between. The CDR3 covers 12 residues. Germline CDR1 SQVTM, CDR2 ANQGSEA. The CDR3 coding sequence is TGCAGCGTTGGGGCTGAGCGTCAGCCCCAGCATTTT. The encoded protein is CSVGAERQPQHF.

The chain links TRBV4-3 to TRBJ1-2, with D perhaps matching TRBD1 (6 bases). Germline CDR1 reads LGHNA; CDR2 reads YSLEER. The V and J ends lost 6 bases and 2 bases respectively, with 16 bases between them. The CDR3 sequence is 15 residues long. The CDR3: CASRPDFGQNYGYTF. The CDR3 bases are TGCGCCAGCAGACCTGACTTCGGACAGAACTATGGCTACACCTTC.

The rearrangement uses TRBV6-5 and TRBJ2-5; perhaps TRBD2 as D (5 bases). The CDR3 has 15 residues. From germline, CDR1 is MNHEY and CDR2 SVGAGI. Trimming left V 0 bases short and J 1 base short, with 9 bases between. CDR3 sequence (DNA): TGTGCCAGCAGTTACTCTGGAGGTAGCCAAGAGACCCAGTACTTC. Encoded protein: CASSYSGGSQETQYF.

This chain connects TRBV5-1 to TRBJ2-3; D perhaps matches TRBD1 (6 bases). Trimming shortened V by 0 bases and J by 4 bases, and 9 bases separated the two germline ends. The CDR3 is made up of 14 amino acids. CDR1 and CDR2 from the germline V gene are SGHRS and YFSETQ. CDR3 in amino acids: CASSLAQGSDTQYF. In nucleotides, the CDR3 is TGCGCCAGCAGCTTGGCACAGGGATCAGATACGCAGTATTTT.